A single sample gave rise to the 17 T cell receptor beta chains below, sequenced in a study of vaccination and CD4 T cells after COVID-19. The Oncomine TCR Beta short-read assay sequenced DNA from cultured CD4+ T cells. One entry per CDR3 protein results from TCRdb running MiXCR on the PCR reads. The sample shows 7,000 or so distinct CDR3 sequences, 43% of them seen only once. Antigen specificity for these receptors is unknown. Described treatment: roughly ten-day PBMC culture with coronavirus spike peptide pools or control peptides (ViraFEST assay). Researchers collected the unexposed donor's CD4+ T cells before the COVID-19 pandemic (2011-2018). Sequenced material: CD4+ T cells from blood, cultured in vitro. The source of these receptors is a human donor in good health.

This clonotype was seen a handful of times. The gene calls are TRBV24-1 and TRBJ2-1; TRBD1 matches at 11 bases. The CDR3 loop spans 20 amino acids. Unmatched junction bases numbered 17, after V lost 3 bases and J lost 5 bases. CDR1 is KGHDR and CDR2 is SFDVKD in the germline V gene. DNA of the CDR3: TGTGCCACCAGTGATGACCGGACAGGGGGCGTAGTTGGAACGGACAATGAGCAGTTCTTC. Translated, it gives CATSDDRTGGVVGTDNEQFF.

V is TRBV19 and J is TRBJ2-1; D is unclear. This CDR3 has 14 residues. Germline V lookup: CDR1 LNHDA, CDR2 SQIVND (reference sequence). Trimming took 6 bases from V and 2 from J, leaving 11 bases between them. The CDR3 DNA sequence: TGTGCCAGTAGCACAGACGGAACCTACAATGAGCAGTTCTTC. This encodes CASSTDGTYNEQFF.

The chain joins TRBV7-2 to TRBJ2-7; no definite D call. Germline values: CDR1 SGHTA, CDR2 FQGNSA. V dropped 1 base and J dropped 2 bases, with 6 bases sitting between them. The CDR3 contains 13 residues. DNA for the CDR3: TGTGCCAGCAGCTTAGGATCGGCCTACGAGCAGTACTTC. Translation gives CASSLGSAYEQYF.

The V gene is TRBV20-1, the J gene TRBJ1-6, with a tentative D call TRBD1 (6 bases). Germline assignment: CDR1 DFQATT and CDR2 SNEGSKA (reference sequence). This CDR3 region has 17 residues. Trimming left V 0 bases short and J 7 bases short, with 19 bases between. The CDR3 loop reads CSARDIVSGQINSPLHF. In nucleotides, the CDR3 is TGCAGTGCTAGAGATATCGTAAGTGGACAGATCAATTCACCCCTCCACTTT.

This clonotype was counted a single time. The rearrangement joins TRBV30 to TRBJ1-5, with 7 bases aligning to TRBD1. Looked up from germline, CDR1 is GTSNPN and CDR2 is SVGIG (reference sequence). The CDR3 contains 17 residues. J was trimmed by 0 bases and V by 7 bases; bases with no gene match: 15. The CDR3 coding sequence is TGTGCCTCCTCCGCGTCAAGACAGGGTCGTAGCAATCAGCCCCAGCATTTT. Translating gives CASSASRQGRSNQPQHF.

This chain links TRBV4-3 with TRBJ1-2; D is unresolved. The CDR3 has 16 residues. Germline V lookup: CDR1 LGHNA, CDR2 YSLEER. Trimming removed 0 bases from V and 2 bases from J, with 13 bases in between. CDR3 DNA sequence: TGCGCCAGCAGCCAAGATCTCGCAGTTCTAAACTATGGCTACACCTTC. Its translation: CASSQDLAVLNYGYTF.

The V gene is TRBV20-1, the J gene TRBJ2-5; 10 bases align to TRBD2. The germline CDR1 and CDR2 sequences are DFQATT and SNEGSKA (reference sequence). V lost 5 bases, J lost 3 bases, and 3 bases stayed unmatched. The CDR3 extends over 13 amino acids. The CDR3 loop reads CSALTSGEETQYF. The DNA for the CDR3 is TGCAGTGCTTTAACTAGCGGGGAAGAGACCCAGTACTTC.

This chain connects TRBV10-2 to TRBJ1-4, with TRBD1 matching 7 bases. Per germline, CDR1 WSHSY and CDR2 SAAADI. J gave up 8 bases and V 6 bases, and 12 bases lay outside the gene matches. CDR3 size: 15 residues. The CDR3 DNA follows: TGCGCCAGCAGGGATCCGACAGGGACTGGCGAAAAACTGTTTTTT. It codes for CASRDPTGTGEKLFF.

The chain uses TRBV6-5 and TRBJ2-1; D is ambiguous. The CDR3 extends over 11 amino acids. V lost 1 base, J lost 8 bases, and 3 bases lay in between. Germline CDR1 is MNHEY and CDR2 is SVGAGI. CDR3 residues: CASSYLHEQFF. CDR3 coding DNA: TGTGCCAGCAGTTACTTACATGAGCAGTTCTTC.

This chain joins TRBV6-1 and TRBJ1-5, with D possibly matching TRBD1 (5 bases). Germline V gene lookup returns CDR1 MNHNS and CDR2 SASEGT. The CDR3 has 14 residues. The germline V and J ends were trimmed by 2 bases and 5 bases, with 10 bases remaining between them. The CDR3 bases are TGTGCCAGCAGTGAAATGCAGGGATATCAGCCCCAGCATTTT. It codes for CASSEMQGYQPQHF.

The V gene is TRBV28, the J gene TRBJ1-1; D is possibly TRBD1 (5 bases). In germline, CDR1 is MDHEN, CDR2 SYDVKM. This CDR3 has 12 residues. The V gene lost 3 bases and the J gene lost 7 bases, with 9 bases spanning the gap. The CDR3: CASSFATDEAFF. The CDR3 nucleotides are TGTGCCAGCAGTTTCGCGACAGATGAAGCTTTCTTT.

This chain joins TRBV6-5 and TRBJ2-7, with D hard to call. The CDR3 spans 14 residues. In germline, CDR1 is MNHEY, CDR2 SVGAGI. V was trimmed by 0 bases and J by 2 bases, leaving 8 bases between them. CDR3 protein: CASSYSAATYEQYF. As DNA, the CDR3 is TGTGCCAGCAGTTACTCGGCGGCTACCTACGAGCAGTACTTC.

The rearrangement uses TRBV9 and TRBJ1-2; 12 bases map to TRBD1. Germline CDR1 and CDR2: SGDLS and YYNGEE. Unmatched junction bases numbered 10, after V lost 4 bases and J lost 3 bases. The CDR3 is made up of 17 amino acids. The chain's CDR3 is CASSPPPGQGAYYGYTF. The DNA for the CDR3 is TGTGCCAGCAGCCCACCGCCGGGACAGGGGGCATACTATGGCTACACCTTC.

The V call is TRBV24-1, the J call TRBJ2-5; 11 positions agree with TRBD2. CDR3 length: 16 amino acids. Germline lookup yields CDR1 KGHDR and CDR2 SFDVKD. The J segment lost 4 bases and the V segment lost 2 bases, leaving 5 bases of the junction unmatched. CDR3 sequence (DNA): TGTGCCACCAGTGATTCTACTAGCGGGAGAAGAGAGACCCAGTACTTC. Its translation: CATSDSTSGRRETQYF.

V gene TRBV5-4 combines with J gene TRBJ1-2; a possible D gene is TRBD1 (5 bases). The CDR3 sequence is 15 residues long. Germline assignment: CDR1 SGHNT and CDR2 YYREEE (reference sequence). With 2 bases removed from V and 0 bases from J, the gap between germline ends came to 11 bases. The CDR3 reads CASSFGGRTNYGYTF. Written as DNA, the CDR3 is TGTGCCAGCAGCTTCGGGGGGAGAACTAACTATGGCTACACCTTC.

The J gene is TRBJ1-2, the V gene TRBV2, with D perhaps TRBD1 (5 bases). Germline CDR1 SNHLY, CDR2 FYNNEI. Trimming shortened V by 6 bases and J by 4 bases, and 15 bases separated the two germline ends. This CDR3 region has 14 residues. CDR3 in amino acids: CASSEIGASYGYTF. CDR3 in DNA: TGTGCCAGCAGCGAGATAGGGGCGAGCTATGGCTACACCTTC.

This clonotype was seen a few times. The chain recombines TRBV20-1 with TRBJ2-7, with D possibly TRBD1 on 5 matching bases. The germline V gene encodes CDR1 DFQATT and CDR2 SNEGSKA (reference sequence). The CDR3 totals 12 residues. Deletions cut 5 bases from V and 5 bases from J, with 13 bases between. For the CDR3, the DNA is TGCAGTGCTTGGGGCCAGTCCCACGAGCAGTACTTC. Translated: CSAWGQSHEQYF.